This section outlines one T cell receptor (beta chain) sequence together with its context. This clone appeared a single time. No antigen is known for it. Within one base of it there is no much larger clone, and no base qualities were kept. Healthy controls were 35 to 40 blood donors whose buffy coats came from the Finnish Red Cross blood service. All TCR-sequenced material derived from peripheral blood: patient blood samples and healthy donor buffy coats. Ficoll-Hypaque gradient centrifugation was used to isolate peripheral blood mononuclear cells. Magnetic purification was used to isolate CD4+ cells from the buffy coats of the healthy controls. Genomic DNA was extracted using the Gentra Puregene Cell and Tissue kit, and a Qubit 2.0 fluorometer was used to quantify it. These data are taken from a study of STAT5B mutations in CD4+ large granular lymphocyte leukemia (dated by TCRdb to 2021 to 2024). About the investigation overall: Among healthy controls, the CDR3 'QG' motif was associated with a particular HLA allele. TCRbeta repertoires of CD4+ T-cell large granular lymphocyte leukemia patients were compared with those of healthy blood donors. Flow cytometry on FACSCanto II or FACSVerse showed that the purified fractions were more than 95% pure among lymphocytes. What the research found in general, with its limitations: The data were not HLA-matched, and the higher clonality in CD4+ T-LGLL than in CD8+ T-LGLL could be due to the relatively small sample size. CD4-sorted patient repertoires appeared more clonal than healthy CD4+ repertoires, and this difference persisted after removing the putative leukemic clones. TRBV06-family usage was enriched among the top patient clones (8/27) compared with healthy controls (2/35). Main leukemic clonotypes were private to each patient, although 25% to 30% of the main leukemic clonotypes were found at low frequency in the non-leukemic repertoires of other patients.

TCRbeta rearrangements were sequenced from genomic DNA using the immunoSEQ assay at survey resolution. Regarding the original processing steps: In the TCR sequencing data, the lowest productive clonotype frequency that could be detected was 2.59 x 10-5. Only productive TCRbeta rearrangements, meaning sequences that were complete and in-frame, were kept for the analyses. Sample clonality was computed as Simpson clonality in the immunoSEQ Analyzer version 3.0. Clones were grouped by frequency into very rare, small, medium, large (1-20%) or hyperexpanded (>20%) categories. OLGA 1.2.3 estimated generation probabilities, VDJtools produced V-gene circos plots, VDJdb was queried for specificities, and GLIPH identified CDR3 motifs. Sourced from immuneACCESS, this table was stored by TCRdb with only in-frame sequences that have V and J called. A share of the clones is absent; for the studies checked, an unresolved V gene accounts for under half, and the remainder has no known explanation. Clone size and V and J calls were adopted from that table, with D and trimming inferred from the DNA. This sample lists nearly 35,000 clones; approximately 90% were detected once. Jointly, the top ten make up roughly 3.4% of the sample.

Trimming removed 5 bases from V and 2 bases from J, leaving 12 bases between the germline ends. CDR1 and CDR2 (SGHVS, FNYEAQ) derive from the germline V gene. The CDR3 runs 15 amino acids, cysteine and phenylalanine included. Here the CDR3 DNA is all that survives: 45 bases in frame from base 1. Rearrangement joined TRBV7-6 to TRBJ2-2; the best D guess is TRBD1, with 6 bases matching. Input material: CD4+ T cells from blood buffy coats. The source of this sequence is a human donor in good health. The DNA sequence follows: TGTGCCAGCAGCCAACTGGACAGTAACACCGGGGAGCTGTTTTTT. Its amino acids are CASSQLDSNTGELFF.